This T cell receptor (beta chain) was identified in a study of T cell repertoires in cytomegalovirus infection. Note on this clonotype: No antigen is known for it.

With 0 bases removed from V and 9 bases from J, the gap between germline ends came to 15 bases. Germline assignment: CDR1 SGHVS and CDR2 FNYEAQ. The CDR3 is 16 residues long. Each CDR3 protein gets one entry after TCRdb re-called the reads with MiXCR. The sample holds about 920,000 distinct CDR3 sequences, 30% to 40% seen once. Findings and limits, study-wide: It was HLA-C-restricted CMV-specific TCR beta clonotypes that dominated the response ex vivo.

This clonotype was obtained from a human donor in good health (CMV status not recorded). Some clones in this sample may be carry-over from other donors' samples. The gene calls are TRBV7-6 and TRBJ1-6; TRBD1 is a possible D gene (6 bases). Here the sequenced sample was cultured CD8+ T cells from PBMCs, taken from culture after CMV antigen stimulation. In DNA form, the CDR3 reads TGTGCCAGCAGCTTAGCGTACCGCAGGGGAGGTTCACCCCTCCACTTT. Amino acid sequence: CASSLAYRRGGSPLHF.